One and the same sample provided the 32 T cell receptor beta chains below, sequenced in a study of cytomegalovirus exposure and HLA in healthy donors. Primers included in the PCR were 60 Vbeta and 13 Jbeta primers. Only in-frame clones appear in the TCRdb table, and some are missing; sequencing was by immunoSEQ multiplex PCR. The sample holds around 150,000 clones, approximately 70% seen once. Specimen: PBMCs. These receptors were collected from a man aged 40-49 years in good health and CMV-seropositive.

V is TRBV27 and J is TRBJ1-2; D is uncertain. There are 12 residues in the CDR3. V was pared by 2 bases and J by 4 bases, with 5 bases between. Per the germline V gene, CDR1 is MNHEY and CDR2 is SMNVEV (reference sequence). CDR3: CASSLRGYGYTF. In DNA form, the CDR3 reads TGTGCCAGCAGTTTACGGGGCTATGGCTACACCTTC.

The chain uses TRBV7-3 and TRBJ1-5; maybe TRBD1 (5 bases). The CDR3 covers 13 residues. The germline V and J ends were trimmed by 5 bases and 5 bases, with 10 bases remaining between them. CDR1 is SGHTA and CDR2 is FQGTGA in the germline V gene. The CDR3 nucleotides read TGTGCCAGCAGCAGGGGCAGCGATCAGCCCCAGCATTTT. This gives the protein CASSRGSDQPQHF.

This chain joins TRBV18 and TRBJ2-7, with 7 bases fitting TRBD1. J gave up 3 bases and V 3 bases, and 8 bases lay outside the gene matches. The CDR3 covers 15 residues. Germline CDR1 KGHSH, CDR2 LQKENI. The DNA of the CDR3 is TGTGCCAGCTCACCCGGGACAGTGAGAATCTACGAGCAGTACTTC. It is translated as CASSPGTVRIYEQYF.

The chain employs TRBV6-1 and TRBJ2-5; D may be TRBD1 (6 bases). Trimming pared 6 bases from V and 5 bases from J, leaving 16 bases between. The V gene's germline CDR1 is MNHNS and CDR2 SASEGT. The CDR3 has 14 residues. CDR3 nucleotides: TGTGCCAGCAGGGGACACCCGAAACCGGAGACCCAGTACTTC. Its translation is CASRGHPKPETQYF.

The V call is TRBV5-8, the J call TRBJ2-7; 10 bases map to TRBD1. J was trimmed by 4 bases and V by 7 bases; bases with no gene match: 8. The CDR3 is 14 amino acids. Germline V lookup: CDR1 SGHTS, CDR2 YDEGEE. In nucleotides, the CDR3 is TGTGCCAGCGCAATCCAGGGACAGGGGTACGAGCAGTACTTC. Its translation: CASAIQGQGYEQYF.

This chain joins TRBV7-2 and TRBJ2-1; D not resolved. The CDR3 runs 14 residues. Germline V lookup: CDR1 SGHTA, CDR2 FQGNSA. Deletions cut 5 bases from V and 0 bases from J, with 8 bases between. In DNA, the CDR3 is TGTGCCAGCAGCCTCCGGAGCTCCTACAATGAGCAGTTCTTC. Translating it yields CASSLRSSYNEQFF.

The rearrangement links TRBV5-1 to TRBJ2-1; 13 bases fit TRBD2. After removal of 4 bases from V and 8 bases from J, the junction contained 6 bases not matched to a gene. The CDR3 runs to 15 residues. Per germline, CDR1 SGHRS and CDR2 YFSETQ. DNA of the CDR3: TGCGCCAGCAGCCCAAGACTAGCGGGGGGACATGAGCAGTTCTTC. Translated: CASSPRLAGGHEQFF.

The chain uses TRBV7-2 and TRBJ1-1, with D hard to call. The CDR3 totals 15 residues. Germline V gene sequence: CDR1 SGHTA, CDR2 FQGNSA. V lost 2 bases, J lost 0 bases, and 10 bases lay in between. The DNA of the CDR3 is TGTGCCAGCAGCTTAAACAGAAAGGTGAACACTGAAGCTTTCTTT. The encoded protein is CASSLNRKVNTEAFF.

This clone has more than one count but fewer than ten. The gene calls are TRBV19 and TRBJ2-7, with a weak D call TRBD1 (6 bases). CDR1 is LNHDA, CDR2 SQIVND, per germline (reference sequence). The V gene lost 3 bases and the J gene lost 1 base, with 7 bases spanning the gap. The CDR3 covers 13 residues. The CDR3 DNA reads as TGTGCCAGTAGTATCCAGGGGTCCTACGAGCAGTACTTC. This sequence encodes CASSIQGSYEQYF.

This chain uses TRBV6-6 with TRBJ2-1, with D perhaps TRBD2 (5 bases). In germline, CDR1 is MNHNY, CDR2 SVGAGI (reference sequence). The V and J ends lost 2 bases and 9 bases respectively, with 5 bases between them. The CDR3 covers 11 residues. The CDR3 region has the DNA TGTGCCAGCAGTTACCGGGGTGAGCAGTTCTTC. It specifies CASSYRGEQFF.

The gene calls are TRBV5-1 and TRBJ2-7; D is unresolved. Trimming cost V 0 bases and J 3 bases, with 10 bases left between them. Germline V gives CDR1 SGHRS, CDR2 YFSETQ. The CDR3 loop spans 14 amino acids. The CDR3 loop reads CASSLAGVDYEQYF. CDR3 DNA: TGCGCCAGCAGCTTGGCCGGTGTAGACTACGAGCAGTACTTC.

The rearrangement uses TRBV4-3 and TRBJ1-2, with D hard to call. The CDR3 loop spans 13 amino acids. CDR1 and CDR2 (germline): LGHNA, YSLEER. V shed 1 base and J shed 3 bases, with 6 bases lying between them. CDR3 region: CASSQGQDYGYTF. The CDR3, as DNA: TGCGCCAGCAGCCAAGGACAAGACTATGGCTACACCTTC.

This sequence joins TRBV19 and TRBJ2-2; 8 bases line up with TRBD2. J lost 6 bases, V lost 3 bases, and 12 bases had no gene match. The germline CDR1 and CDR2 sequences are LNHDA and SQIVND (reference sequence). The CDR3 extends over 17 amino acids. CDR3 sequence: CASSIGGGTSRAGELFF. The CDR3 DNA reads TGTGCCAGTAGTATTGGCGGGGGGACTAGTAGGGCCGGGGAGCTGTTTTTT.

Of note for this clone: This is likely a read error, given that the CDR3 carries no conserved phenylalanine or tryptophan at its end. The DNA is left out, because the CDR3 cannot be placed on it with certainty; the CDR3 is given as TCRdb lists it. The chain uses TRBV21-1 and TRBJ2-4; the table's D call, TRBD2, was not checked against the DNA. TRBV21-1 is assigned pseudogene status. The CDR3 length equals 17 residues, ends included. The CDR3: CASSKGVSGGAGNIQSS.

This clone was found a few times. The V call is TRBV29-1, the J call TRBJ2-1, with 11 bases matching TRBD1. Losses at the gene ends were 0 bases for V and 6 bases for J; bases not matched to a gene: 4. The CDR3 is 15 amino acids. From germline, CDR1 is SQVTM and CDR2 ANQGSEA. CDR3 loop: CSVEEPGQGGNEQFF. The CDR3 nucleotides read TGCAGCGTTGAAGAACCGGGACAGGGGGGCAATGAGCAGTTCTTC.

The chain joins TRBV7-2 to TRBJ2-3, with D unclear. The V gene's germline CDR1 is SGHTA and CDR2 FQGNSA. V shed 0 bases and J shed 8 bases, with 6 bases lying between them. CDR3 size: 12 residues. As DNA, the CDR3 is TGTGCCAGCAGCTTAGCTGTCGGTACGCAGTATTTT. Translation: CASSLAVGTQYF. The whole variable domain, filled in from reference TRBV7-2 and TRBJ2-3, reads GAGVSQSPSNKVTEKGKDVELRCDPISGHTALYWYRQSLGQGLEFLIYFQGNSAPDKSGLPSDRFSAERTGGSVSTLTIQRTQQEDSAVYLCASSLAVGTQYFGPGTRLTVL.

CDR3 region: CASAMGAASYNEQFF. CDR3 coding DNA: TGTGCCAGCGCCATGGGAGCGGCCTCCTACAATGAGCAGTTCTTC. J is TRBJ2-1 and V is TRBV7-2; D perhaps matches TRBD2 (5 bases). V was clipped by 8 bases and J by 0 bases, with 14 bases between them. The CDR3 runs 15 residues. Germline-derived CDR1 and CDR2 are SGHTA and FQGNSA. The full variable domain, its missing parts supplied by reference TRBV7-2 and TRBJ2-1, is GAGVSQSPSNKVTEKGKDVELRCDPISGHTALYWYRQSLGQGLEFLIYFQGNSAPDKSGLPSDRFSAERTGGSVSTLTIQRTQQEDSAVYLCASAMGAASYNEQFFGPGTRLTVL.

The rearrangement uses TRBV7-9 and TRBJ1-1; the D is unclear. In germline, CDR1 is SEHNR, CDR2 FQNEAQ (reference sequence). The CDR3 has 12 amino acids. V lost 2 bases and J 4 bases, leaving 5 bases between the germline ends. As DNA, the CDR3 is TGTGCCAGCAGCTTATCAGGCACTGAAGCTTTCTTT. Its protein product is CASSLSGTEAFF.

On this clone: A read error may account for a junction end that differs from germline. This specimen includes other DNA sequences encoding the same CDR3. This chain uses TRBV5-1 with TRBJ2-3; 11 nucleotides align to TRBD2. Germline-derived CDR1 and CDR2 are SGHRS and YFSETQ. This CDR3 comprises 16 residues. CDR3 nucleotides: TGCGCCAGCAGCGGTACTAGCGGGGGACTCACAGACACGCAGTATTTT. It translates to CASSGTSGGLTDTQYF.

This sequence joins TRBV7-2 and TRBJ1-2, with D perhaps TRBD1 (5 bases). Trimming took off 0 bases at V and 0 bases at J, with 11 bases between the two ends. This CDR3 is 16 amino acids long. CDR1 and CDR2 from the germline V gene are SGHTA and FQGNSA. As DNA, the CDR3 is TGTGCCAGCAGCTTAGCCCCCCCAGGGTCTAACTATGGCTACACCTTC. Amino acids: CASSLAPPGSNYGYTF.

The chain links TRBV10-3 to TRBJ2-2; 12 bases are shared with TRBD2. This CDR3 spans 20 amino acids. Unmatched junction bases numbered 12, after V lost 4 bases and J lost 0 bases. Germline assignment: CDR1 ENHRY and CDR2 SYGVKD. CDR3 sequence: CAISVPSALAGGPNTGELFF. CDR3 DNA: TGTGCCATCAGTGTCCCATCGGCACTAGCGGGGGGACCGAACACCGGGGAGCTGTTTTTT.

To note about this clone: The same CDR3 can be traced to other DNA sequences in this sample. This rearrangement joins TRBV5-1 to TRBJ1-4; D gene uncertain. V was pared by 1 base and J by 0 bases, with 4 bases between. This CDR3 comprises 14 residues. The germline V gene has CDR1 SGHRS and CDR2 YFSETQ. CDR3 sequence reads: CASSLSATNEKLFF. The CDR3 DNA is TGCGCCAGCAGCTTGTCTGCAACTAATGAAAAACTGTTTTTT.

CDR3 nucleotides: TGTGCCAGCAGCCCCCGACAGGGAAGTAACTATGGCTACACCTTC. Amino acid sequence: CASSPRQGSNYGYTF. The chain employs TRBV9 and TRBJ1-2, with 7 bases that match TRBD1. The CDR3 spans 15 residues. V shed 4 bases and J 1 base; nucleotides not matched to a gene: 7. Germline V gene data show CDR1 as SGDLS and CDR2 as YYNGEE.

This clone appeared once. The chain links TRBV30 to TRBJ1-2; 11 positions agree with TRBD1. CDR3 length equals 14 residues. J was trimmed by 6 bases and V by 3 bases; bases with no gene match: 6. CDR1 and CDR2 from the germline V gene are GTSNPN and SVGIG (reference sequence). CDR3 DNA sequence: TGTGCCTGGAGCACCACGGGACAGGGGGATGGCTACACCTTC. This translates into CAWSTTGQGDGYTF.

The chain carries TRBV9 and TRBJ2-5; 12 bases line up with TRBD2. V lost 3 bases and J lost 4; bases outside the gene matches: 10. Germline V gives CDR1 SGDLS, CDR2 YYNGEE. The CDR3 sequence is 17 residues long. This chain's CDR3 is CASSEGLAGGPGETQYF. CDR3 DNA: TGTGCCAGCAGCGAGGGCCTAGCGGGGGGGCCGGGAGAGACCCAGTACTTC.

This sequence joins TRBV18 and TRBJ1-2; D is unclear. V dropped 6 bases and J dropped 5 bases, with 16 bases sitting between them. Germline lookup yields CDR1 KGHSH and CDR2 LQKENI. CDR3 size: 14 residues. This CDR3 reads CASSPIEGLYGYTF. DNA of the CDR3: TGTGCCAGCTCCCCCATCGAGGGTTTGTATGGCTACACCTTC.

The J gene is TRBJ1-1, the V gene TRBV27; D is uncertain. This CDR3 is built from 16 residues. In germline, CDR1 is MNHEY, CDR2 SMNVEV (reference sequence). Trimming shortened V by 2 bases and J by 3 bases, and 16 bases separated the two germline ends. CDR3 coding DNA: TGTGCCAGCAGTTTAAAACTTCCTCTAGCGTACACTGAAGCTTTCTTT. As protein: CASSLKLPLAYTEAFF.

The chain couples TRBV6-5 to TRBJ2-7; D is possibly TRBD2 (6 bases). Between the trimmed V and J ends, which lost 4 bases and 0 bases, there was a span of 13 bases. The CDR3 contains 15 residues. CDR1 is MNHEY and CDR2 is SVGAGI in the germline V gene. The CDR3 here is CASSSAGISSYEQYF. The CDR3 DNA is TGTGCCAGCAGTTCAGCGGGCATAAGCTCCTACGAGCAGTACTTC.

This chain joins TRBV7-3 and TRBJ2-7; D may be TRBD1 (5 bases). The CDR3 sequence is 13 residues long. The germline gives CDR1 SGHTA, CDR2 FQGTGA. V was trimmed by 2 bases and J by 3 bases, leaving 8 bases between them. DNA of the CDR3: TGTGCCAGCAGCTTAGGGGCCTTCTACGAGCAGTACTTC. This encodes CASSLGAFYEQYF.

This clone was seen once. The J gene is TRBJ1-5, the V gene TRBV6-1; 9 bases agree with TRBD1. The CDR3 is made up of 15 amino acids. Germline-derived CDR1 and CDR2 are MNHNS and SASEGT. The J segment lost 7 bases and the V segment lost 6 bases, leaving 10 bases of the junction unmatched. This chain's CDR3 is CASSRTGGSGQPQHF. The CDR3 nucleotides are TGTGCCAGCAGCCGAACAGGGGGCTCAGGGCAGCCCCAGCATTTT.

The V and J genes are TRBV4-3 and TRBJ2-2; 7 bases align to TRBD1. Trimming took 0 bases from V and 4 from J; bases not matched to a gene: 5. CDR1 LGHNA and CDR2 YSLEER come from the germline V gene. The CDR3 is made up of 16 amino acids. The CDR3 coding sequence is TGCGCCAGCAGCCAAGATGGGACAGAGACCACCGGGGAGCTGTTTTTT. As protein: CASSQDGTETTGELFF.

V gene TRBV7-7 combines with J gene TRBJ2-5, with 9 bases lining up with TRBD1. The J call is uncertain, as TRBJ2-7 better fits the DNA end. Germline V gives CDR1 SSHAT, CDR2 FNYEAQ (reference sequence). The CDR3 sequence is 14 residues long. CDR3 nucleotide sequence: TGTGCTTCAGCCCCGGGACAGGGTTGGTACGAGCAGTACTTC. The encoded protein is CASAPGQGWYEQYF.